The T cell receptor beta chain under discussion was sequenced for a study of T cell responses to AZD1222 COVID-19 vaccine. The protocol was immunoSEQ multiplex PCR, while the TCRdb copy is restricted to in-frame clones and leaves out a portion. In the table there are around 150,000 clones, approximately 80% of which are singletons. This clone was counted once. The antigen remains unidentified. The study, taken as a whole, reports: A mostly white British donor set with more females was recruited, and clonal diversity was possibly underestimated. Among vaccine-associated CD4 TCRs, coverage spanned spike, with dominance at 160-218 and 743-854. After the peak T cell response, and only then, were repertoires sampled.

V was cut by 2 bases and J by 0 bases, with 8 bases left in between. Germline V gives CDR1 LGHDT, CDR2 YNNKEL (reference sequence). This CDR3 comprises 16 residues. The starting material was peripheral blood, obtained on day 0 of AZD1222 vaccination. This receptor was obtained from an adult in good health. This chain joins TRBV3-1 (or the pseudogene TRBV3-2) and TRBJ1-6; D gene unclear. CDR3 DNA sequence: TGTGCCAGCAGCCAAATCGGGAGCTCCTATAATTCACCCCTCCACTTT. As protein: CASSQIGSSYNSPLHF.